This TCR beta chain comes out of a study of OX40 agonist ivuxolimab in advanced cancers. About the research overall: Aged about 20 to 80 with a mean of 60 years, they were almost 85% male. The study's findings and limits: The mean number of expanded clones was higher in CD8+ T cells than in CD4+. Dose levels from 0.1 to 3.0 mg/kg saw CD4+ and CD8+ blood T cells expand clonally by week 6.

Assay used: immunoSEQ multiplex PCR; TCRdb lists only in-frame clones, some missing. The repertoire has under 50,000 clones, about three quarters of them found once; the top ten carry 6.5% to 9.5%. In regard to this clone: As yet, its antigen is unknown.

With baseline, cycle 4 day 1, and cycle 7 day 1 as timepoints, blood was sampled. With 5 bases clipped from V and 5 bases from J, the junction kept 18 bases outside the gene matches. The CDR3 contains 18 residues. Germline V gene lookup returns CDR1 SGHVS and CDR2 FQNEAQ. The material was CD4+ or CD8+ T cells sorted from blood, obtained in a trial of the OX40 agonist ivuxolimab. V and J are TRBV7-8 and TRBJ2-7, with 10 bases identical to TRBD1. The source is an adult with an advanced solid tumor such as melanoma, head and neck, liver or kidney cancer. The CDR3 DNA is TGTGCCAGCAGCACGCAACCCCGTAGACAGGGGGCGAACCACGAGCAGTACTTC. Translation gives CASSTQPRRQGANHEQYF.